A single sample is the source of the 10 T cell receptor beta chains below, sequenced in a study of graft-versus-host responses after intestinal transplantation. No cognate antigen is known for these TCRs. Sequencing used immunoSEQ multiplex PCR; TCRdb keeps in-frame clones, though not all of them. The table records 70,000 to 80,000 clones, less than 95% of them present only once. Sequencing used unstimulated CD8+ T cells sorted from spleen or lymph node cells, obtained before intestinal transplant. The source is a human donor who received an intestinal transplant.

This rearrangement joins TRBV9 to TRBJ2-1; D not resolved. Germline CDR1 reads SGDLS; CDR2 reads YYNGEE. Trimming took off 4 bases at V and 2 bases at J, with 16 bases between the two ends. The CDR3 is made up of 16 amino acids. In DNA form, the CDR3 reads TGTGCCAGCAGCCTCTCGTCAGGCAAAACCTACAATGAGCAGTTCTTC. As protein: CASSLSSGKTYNEQFF.

V gene TRBV19 combines with J gene TRBJ2-1; maybe TRBD2 (6 bases). The CDR3 runs to 11 residues. Deletions cut 5 bases from V and 9 bases from J, with 8 bases between. Per the germline V gene, CDR1 is LNHDA and CDR2 is SQIVND (reference sequence). In DNA form, the CDR3 reads TGTGCCAGTAGTTCGGGGGTTGAGCAGTTCTTC. It is translated as CASSSGVEQFF.

The V and J genes are TRBV15 and TRBJ2-7; D possibly corresponds to TRBD1 (6 bases). The germline V gene encodes CDR1 LNHNV and CDR2 YYDKDF (reference sequence). CDR3 length: 13 amino acids. V was clipped by 1 base and J by 7 bases, with 11 bases between them. Here the CDR3 reads CATSRGQGWEQYF. In nucleotides, the CDR3 is TGTGCCACCAGCAGAGGTCAGGGGTGGGAGCAGTACTTC.

The rearrangement links TRBV4-1 to TRBJ1-1; the match to TRBD1 covers 8 bases. The ends lost 0 bases at V and 0 bases at J; junction bases unmatched: 3. The CDR3 spans 16 residues. The V gene's germline CDR1 is MGHRA and CDR2 YSYEKL. The CDR3: CASSQEGQAMNTEAFF. CDR3 nucleotide sequence: TGCGCCAGCAGCCAAGAGGGACAGGCGATGAACACTGAAGCTTTCTTT.

The chain is built from TRBV11-1 and TRBJ2-1; D is perhaps TRBD2 (6 bases). Germline V gives CDR1 SGHAT, CDR2 FQDESV (reference sequence). V was clipped by 5 bases and J by 8 bases, with 19 bases between them. This CDR3 region has 15 residues. The CDR3, as DNA: TGTGCCAGCAGCCTATTCGGGGGTGAAGGGGATGAGCAGTTCTTC. Translated: CASSLFGGEGDEQFF.

J is TRBJ2-2 and V is TRBV7-9; D may be TRBD2 (5 bases). From germline, CDR1 is SEHNR and CDR2 FQNEAQ (reference sequence). The CDR3 extends over 14 amino acids. Trimming removed 5 bases at V and 3 bases at J, with 10 bases between. CDR3 amino acids: CASSPPDYTGELFF. DNA of the CDR3: TGTGCCAGCAGCCCACCGGACTACACCGGGGAGCTGTTTTTT.

The chain joins TRBV4-1 to TRBJ1-4, with D unclear. The CDR3 has 14 amino acids. Trimming shortened V by 4 bases and J by 4 bases, and 10 bases separated the two germline ends. Per the germline V gene, CDR1 is MGHRA and CDR2 is YSYEKL. As DNA, the CDR3 is TGCGCCAGCAGCCCATACGGGAATAATGAAAAACTGTTTTTT. This gives the protein CASSPYGNNEKLFF.

The gene calls are TRBV13 and TRBJ1-1; 7 nucleotides line up with TRBD1. CDR3 size: 13 residues. In germline, CDR1 is PRHDT, CDR2 FYEKMQ (reference sequence). Trimming took 5 bases from V and 7 from J; bases not matched to a gene: 7. The CDR3 coding sequence is TGTGCCAGCAGCCCCAGGGGGACCCTTGAAGCTTTCTTT. Translating it yields CASSPRGTLEAFF.

This sequence joins TRBV5-1 and TRBJ2-3, with 10 bases lining up with TRBD2. There are 15 residues in the CDR3. V shed 4 bases and J 3 bases; nucleotides not matched to a gene: 5. The germline gives CDR1 SGHRS, CDR2 YFSETQ. CDR3 in amino acids: CASSGTSGATDTQYF. The DNA for the CDR3 is TGCGCCAGCAGCGGAACTAGCGGGGCAACAGATACGCAGTATTTT.

The rearrangement uses TRBV9 and TRBJ2-7; D possibly corresponds to TRBD2 (6 bases). In germline, CDR1 is SGDLS, CDR2 YYNGEE. Trimming took off 1 base at V and 2 bases at J, with 13 bases between the two ends. This CDR3 region has 15 residues. DNA of the CDR3: TGTGCCAGCAGCGTACGAGGGGACTCCACCTACGAGCAGTACTTC. This translates into CASSVRGDSTYEQYF.